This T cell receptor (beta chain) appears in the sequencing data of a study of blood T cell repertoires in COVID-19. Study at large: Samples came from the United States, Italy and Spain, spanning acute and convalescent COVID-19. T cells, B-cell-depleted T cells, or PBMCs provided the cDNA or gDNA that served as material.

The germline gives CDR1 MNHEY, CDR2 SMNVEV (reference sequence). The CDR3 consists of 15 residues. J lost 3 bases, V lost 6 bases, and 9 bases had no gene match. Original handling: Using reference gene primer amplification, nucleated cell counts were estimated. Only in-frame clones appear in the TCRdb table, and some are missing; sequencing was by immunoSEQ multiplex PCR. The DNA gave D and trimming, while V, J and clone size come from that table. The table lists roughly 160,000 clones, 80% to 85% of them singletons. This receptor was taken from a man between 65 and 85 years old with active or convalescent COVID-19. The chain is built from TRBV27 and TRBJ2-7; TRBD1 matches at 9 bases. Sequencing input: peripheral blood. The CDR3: CASSLRQGVYYEQYF. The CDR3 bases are TGTGCCAGCAGCCTGAGACAGGGGGTGTACTACGAGCAGTACTTC.